A selection of T cell receptor beta chains follows, all from one sample in a study of Graves' ophthalmopathy and Graves' hyperthyroidism. TCRdb re-derived calls from the multiplex PCR reads in MiXCR, one entry per CDR3 protein. Seen here are 300,000 or so distinct CDR3 sequences, roughly 17% observed once, and the top ten hold 9% to 15%. The sequenced material came from peripheral blood. These receptor sequences come from an adult man with Graves' ophthalmopathy. Each CDR3 is given with its conserved first and last residue. D genes are given only for firm matches. Clone size, where shown, is once, few, many, or a class for clones that have expanded.

V	size	D	J	CDR3	DNA
TRBV6-5	many	TRBD2	TRBJ2-7	CASSRDYHEQYF	TGTGCCAGCAGTAGGGACTACCACGAGCAGTACTTC
TRBV19	many	-	TRBJ1-1	CASSIGWRAGMNTEAFF	TGTGCCAGTAGTATCGGTTGGAGGGCCGGGATGAACACTGAAGCTTTCTTT
TRBV30	many	TRBD2	TRBJ2-5	CAWSPPAGGLLETQYF	TGTGCCTGGAGCCCTCCCGCCGGGGGGTTGTTAGAGACCCAGTACTTC
TRBV30	many	-	TRBJ1-1	CAWVRDAGFSEAFF	TGTGCCTGGGTCCGGGACGCGGGGTTTTCTGAAGCTTTCTTT
TRBV10-3	many	TRBD1	TRBJ2-2	CATTGGATGELFF	TGTGCCACCACAGGGGGCGCTACCGGGGAGCTGTTTTTT
TRBV7-2	many	TRBD2	TRBJ2-5	CASSLFPSGRIQETQYF	TGTGCCAGCAGCTTATTCCCTAGCGGGAGAATACAAGAGACCCAGTACTTC
TRBV5-1	many	-	TRBJ2-7	CASSLDAGSSYEQYF	TGCGCCAGCAGCTTGGACGCCGGGAGCTCCTACGAGCAGTACTTC
TRBV11-2	many	TRBD1	TRBJ2-7	CASSRTGNRLYEQYF	TGTGCCAGCAGCAGGACAGGGAATCGCCTTTACGAGCAGTACTTC
TRBV15	few	-	TRBJ2-7	CATSRDRTYEQYF	TGTGCCACCAGCAGAGACAGGACCTACGAGCAGTACTTC
TRBV6-2/TRBV6-3	many	-	TRBJ2-2	CASSHTRSTGELFF	TGTGCCAGCAGCCATACTAGGTCCACCGGGGAGCTGTTTTTT
TRBV5-1	many	-	TRBJ2-7	CASSLDSVRQGVSYEQYF	TGCGCCAGCAGCCTGGATAGCGTTCGGCAGGGAGTTTCCTACGAGCAGTACTTC
TRBV6-4	many	-	TRBJ2-3	CASSEAGTDTQYF	TGTGCCAGCAGTGAAGCGGGCACAGATACGCAGTATTTT
TRBV19	many	-	TRBJ2-7	CASSADASYEQYF	TGTGCCAGTAGTGCGGACGCCTCCTACGAGCAGTACTTC
TRBV7-2	many	TRBD1	TRBJ2-7	CASSFDRESYEQYF	TGTGCCAGCAGCTTTGACAGGGAGAGCTACGAGCAGTACTTC
TRBV12-3/TRBV12-4	-	-	TRBJ2-7	CATPPEYEQYF	TGTGCCACCCCTCCTGAATACGAGCAGTACTTC
TRBV11-1	few	TRBD1	TRBJ2-7	CASSLAETGDHSYEQYF	TGTGCCAGCAGCTTAGCCGAGACAGGGGACCATTCCTACGAGCAGTACTTC
TRBV4-2	many	-	TRBJ1-1	CASSRGPRDTEAFF	TGTGCCAGCAGCCGGGGACCTAGGGACACTGAAGCTTTCTTT
TRBV6-1	many	-	TRBJ1-1	CASRGDWANTEAFF	TGTGCCAGCAGGGGGGACTGGGCGAACACTGAAGCTTTCTTT
TRBV12-3/TRBV12-4	-	-	TRBJ2-6	CASSTTGSSGANVLTF	TGTGCCAGCAGTACTACAGGGAGCTCTGGGGCCAACGTCCTGACTTTC
TRBV27	many	TRBD2	TRBJ2-5	CASSVYRGGDETQYF	TGTGCCAGCAGTGTATACCGGGGGGGCGATGAGACCCAGTACTTC
TRBV20-1	many	TRBD1	TRBJ2-7	CSARDSEGQGLGEQYF	TGCAGTGCTAGAGATTCAGAAGGACAGGGGTTGGGCGAGCAGTACTTC
TRBV15	few	-	TRBJ2-7	CATSSYGHGSDEQYF	TGTGCCACCAGCAGCTACGGACACGGGAGTGACGAGCAGTACTTC
TRBV9	many	-	TRBJ1-2	CASSVGIFTTPNYGYTF	TGTGCCAGCAGCGTAGGGATATTCACCACCCCTAACTATGGCTACACCTTC
TRBV7-3	many	TRBD2	TRBJ2-5	CASSLGSGRYQETQYF	TGTGCCAGCAGCTTAGGGAGCGGGAGGTACCAAGAGACCCAGTACTTC
TRBV6-1	many	-	TRBJ1-2	CASSDPASVRYGYTF	TGTGCCAGCAGTGATCCAGCCTCAGTGAGATATGGCTACACCTTC
TRBV4-1	many	-	TRBJ1-6	CASSQERDSPLHF	TGCGCCAGCAGCCAAGAGAGAGATTCACCCCTCCACTTT
TRBV6-2/TRBV6-3	many	-	TRBJ1-1	CASRRGRVEAFF	TGTGCCTCCCGGCGGGGGCGGGTTGAAGCTTTCTTT
TRBV5-1	-	TRBD1	TRBJ1-6	CASSGGQINSPLHF	TGCGCCAGCAGCGGGGGACAGATTAATTCACCCCTCCACTTT
TRBV29-1	-	-	TRBJ2-5	CSVASPGNKETQYF	TGCAGCGTAGCTAGCCCGGGGAACAAAGAGACCCAGTACTTC
TRBV6-5	many	-	TRBJ2-7	CASKTGFSEQYF	TGTGCCAGCAAAACAGGGTTTAGCGAGCAGTACTTC
TRBV11-2	many	TRBD1	TRBJ2-2	CASSSYRGLAAGELFF	TGTGCCAGCAGCTCCTACAGGGGGCTGGCCGCCGGGGAGCTGTTTTTT
TRBV19	-	-	TRBJ2-7	CASSPGGRATNEQYF	TGTGCCAGTAGTCCTGGTGGCAGGGCTACGAACGAGCAGTACTTC
TRBV6-5	-	TRBD1	TRBJ2-7	CASSFTGAVYEQYF	TGTGCCAGCAGTTTCACAGGGGCAGTGTACGAGCAGTACTTC
TRBV20-1	many	-	TRBJ2-7	CSARGDRGAGDLAMYEQYF	TGCAGTGCTAGAGGCGATAGAGGGGCTGGAGACTTAGCGATGTACGAGCAGTACTTC
TRBV6-1	-	TRBD1	TRBJ1-2	CASRTDRGHYGYTF	TGTGCCAGCAGAACGGACAGGGGTCACTATGGCTACACCTTC
TRBV6-5	many	-	TRBJ2-2	CASQGGPTNTGELFF	TGTGCCAGTCAAGGGGGGCCTACGAACACCGGGGAGCTGTTTTTT
TRBV27	many	-	TRBJ1-1	CASSLSYPNTEAFF	TGTGCCAGCAGTTTATCGTACCCGAACACTGAAGCTTTCTTT
TRBV29-1	many	TRBD1	TRBJ2-7	CSVIRDRGYEQYF	TGCAGCGTTATCCGGGACAGGGGCTACGAGCAGTACTTC
TRBV29-1	many	-	TRBJ2-5	CSVYSGLVETQYF	TGCAGCGTTTACTCAGGGTTAGTCGAGACCCAGTACTTC
TRBV6-2/TRBV6-3	-	-	TRBJ1-5	CASSSPGSAGQPQHF	TGTGCCAGCAGTTCGCCGGGTTCCGCAGGGCAGCCCCAGCATTTT
TRBV7-8	-	TRBD2	TRBJ2-7	CASSPRGGRGGEQYF	TGTGCCAGCAGCCCGAGGGGCGGGAGGGGAGGCGAGCAGTACTTC
TRBV5-1	many	TRBD2	TRBJ2-7	CASSLIRTSKSYEQYF	TGCGCCAGCAGCTTGATAAGGACTAGCAAATCCTACGAGCAGTACTTC
TRBV11-2	many	-	TRBJ2-5	CASSTDPAQETQYF	TGTGCCAGCAGTACTGACCCGGCACAGGAGACCCAGTACTTC
TRBV6-2/TRBV6-3	many	TRBD2	TRBJ2-5	CASSYRSSGAQYF	TGTGCCAGCAGTTACAGGTCTAGCGGGGCGCAGTACTTC
TRBV27	many	-	TRBJ1-1	CASSLNGLGTEAFF	TGTGCCAGCAGTTTAAATGGTTTGGGCACTGAAGCTTTCTTT
TRBV6-1	-	-	TRBJ1-5	CASREQGHSNQPQHF	TGTGCCAGCAGAGAACAGGGACATAGCAATCAGCCCCAGCATTTT
TRBV27	-	TRBD1	TRBJ1-6	CASTPGTGADSPLHF	TGTGCCAGCACCCCCGGGACAGGGGCTGATTCACCCCTCCACTTT
TRBV18	many	-	TRBJ1-5	CASSPVVAGPQHF	TGTGCCAGCTCACCGGTCGTAGCGGGGCCCCAGCATTTT
TRBV11-2	many	-	TRBJ1-2	CASSSGHHYGYTF	TGTGCCAGCAGCAGTGGACACCACTATGGCTACACCTTC
TRBV4-1	many	TRBD1	TRBJ1-6	CASSQDRGGRSYNSPLHF	TGCGCCAGCAGCCAGGACAGGGGTGGCCGATCCTATAATTCACCCCTCCACTTT
TRBV12-3/TRBV12-4	-	-	TRBJ1-2	CASSSSADGYTF	TGTGCCAGCAGTTCGAGTGCCGATGGCTACACCTTC
TRBV20-1	many	TRBD1	TRBJ1-3	CSAETGGDGNTIYF	TGCAGTGCAGAGACAGGGGGCGATGGAAACACCATATATTTT
TRBV19	many	-	TRBJ2-5	CASSPPGPATETQYF	TGTGCCAGTAGTCCACCCGGACCGGCGACGGAGACCCAGTACTTC
TRBV28	few	-	TRBJ2-1	CASSRGRRNEQFF	TGTGCCAGCAGCCGCGGAAGGAGGAATGAGCAGTTCTTC
TRBV12-3/TRBV12-4	many	-	TRBJ1-2	CASTLTTRGGYTF	TGTGCCAGCACCCTCACGACCAGGGGTGGCTACACCTTC
TRBV12-3/TRBV12-4	-	TRBD2	TRBJ2-7	CASSSRGLAGKGRSYEQYF	TGTGCCAGCAGTTCCCGGGGACTAGCGGGAAAGGGGCGCTCCTACGAGCAGTACTTC
TRBV11-2	many	-	TRBJ1-2	CASSSSTPNYGYTF	TGTGCCAGCAGTTCCTCGACCCCTAACTATGGCTACACCTTC
TRBV6-2/TRBV6-3	many	-	TRBJ2-7	CASRDYSYEQYF	TGTGCCAGCAGAGACTACTCCTACGAGCAGTACTTC
TRBV29-1	many	TRBD1	TRBJ1-2	CSVSTGGPYGYTF	TGCAGCGTTTCCACAGGGGGCCCCTATGGCTACACCTTC